These 22 T cell receptor beta chains came from one sample sequenced in a study of blood T cell repertoires in COVID-19. TCRdb keeps only in-frame clones here, not all; method: immunoSEQ multiplex PCR. The sample holds more than 200,000 clones, about 86% seen once. Sequenced: peripheral blood. These receptors all stem from a woman in her forties or fifties with COVID-19, enrolled during active disease.

In this sample, this clone turned up once. The chain uses TRBV19 and TRBJ2-7, with a weak D call TRBD1 (5 bases). CDR3 length equals 15 residues. Germline lookup yields CDR1 LNHDA and CDR2 SQIVND (reference sequence). V was clipped by 7 bases and J by 1 base, with 17 bases between them. DNA for the CDR3: TGTGCCAGTACCCTGACAGACTTCCCTTCCTACGAGCAGTACGTC. Protein: CASTLTDFPSYEQYV.

This clone was seen a few times. The V gene is TRBV10-1, the J gene TRBJ2-2; 7 bases line up with TRBD1. J lost 2 bases, V lost 7 bases, and 4 bases had no gene match. The CDR3 has 14 residues. Germline CDR1 reads WNHNN; CDR2 reads SYGVQD (reference sequence). This CDR3 is CASKQGINTGELFF. CDR3 in DNA: TGCGCCAGCAAACAGGGGATAAACACCGGGGAGCTGTTTTTT.

Note on this clone: The DNA is omitted, as the CDR3 cannot be located on it reliably, and the CDR3 follows TCRdb's listing. The chain uses TRBV30 and TRBJ2-3; the table calls TRBD1, which could not be checked here. CDR1 and CDR2 (germline): GTSNPN, SVGIG (reference sequence). A total of 16 residues make up the CDR3, ends included. CDR3 in amino acids: CAWSVFGPGKRDTQYF.

The V and J genes are TRBV6-5 and TRBJ2-2, with TRBD1 matching over 9 bases. This CDR3 has 15 amino acids. V was clipped by 5 bases and J by 1 base; unmatched bases: 2. Per germline, CDR1 MNHEY and CDR2 SVGAGI. The CDR3 sequence is CASSQTGGNTGELFF. The CDR3 DNA sequence: TGTGCCAGCAGTCAGACAGGGGGGAACACCGGGGAGCTGTTTTTT.

In this sample, this clone turned up a few times. This chain uses TRBV7-8 with TRBJ2-5, with TRBD1 matching over 7 bases. CDR1 is SGHVS, CDR2 FQNEAQ, per germline. The CDR3 is made up of 15 amino acids. Trimming at V came to 5 bases and at J to 0 bases, leaving 6 bases not matched to a gene. CDR3 amino acids: CASSTQQGYQETQYF. CDR3 in DNA: TGTGCCAGCAGCACGCAACAGGGGTACCAAGAGACCCAGTACTTC.

The rearrangement joins TRBV10-1 to TRBJ2-1; 13 bases align to TRBD2. Trimming at V came to 4 bases and at J to 6 bases, leaving 3 bases not matched to a gene. CDR1 WNHNN and CDR2 SYGVQD come from the germline V gene (reference sequence). The CDR3 has 15 residues. CDR3 residues: CASSAGTSGVNEQFF. The CDR3 bases are TGCGCCAGCAGTGCGGGGACTAGCGGGGTCAATGAGCAGTTCTTC.

The V call is TRBV7-2, the J call TRBJ1-3, with TRBD1 as a possible D gene (6 bases). This CDR3 has 16 amino acids. Germline CDR1 SGHTA, CDR2 FQGNSA. Trimming left V 0 bases short and J 4 bases short, with 13 bases between. CDR3 sequence reads: CASSLAQGTRGNTIYF. The CDR3 DNA reads TGTGCCAGCAGCTTAGCCCAGGGGACGAGGGGAAACACCATATATTTT. Combining the CDR3 with reference TRBV7-2 and TRBJ1-3 gives the whole variable domain GAGVSQSPSNKVTEKGKDVELRCDPISGHTALYWYRQSLGQGLEFLIYFQGNSAPDKSGLPSDRFSAERTGGSVSTLTIQRTQQEDSAVYLCASSLAQGTRGNTIYFGEGSWLTVV.

The chain uses TRBV6-2 or TRBV6-3 and TRBJ2-3, with D unclear. Trimming stripped 4 bases from V and 0 bases from J, with 8 bases between. CDR1 and CDR2 (germline): MNHEY, SVGEGT. This CDR3 has 14 residues. CDR3 bases: TGTGCCAGCAGTTCCCCCTACAGCACAGATACGCAGTATTTT. Translated, it gives CASSSPYSTDTQYF.

This sequence joins TRBV6-6 and TRBJ1-6; 7 bases are shared with TRBD1. There are 16 residues in the CDR3. CDR1 MNHNY and CDR2 SVGAGI come from the germline V gene (reference sequence). The V gene end was trimmed by 0 bases and the J gene end by 3 bases; junction bases not matched to a gene: 2. The CDR3 region is CASSYSTGDYNSPLHF. The CDR3 DNA reads as TGTGCCAGCAGTTACTCAACAGGGGACTATAATTCACCCCTCCACTTT.

The chain couples TRBV19 to TRBJ1-5; D not resolved. V gave up 7 bases and J gave up 5 bases, with 12 bases separating them. The CDR3 sequence is 13 residues long. Germline V lookup: CDR1 LNHDA, CDR2 SQIVND (reference sequence). The CDR3, as DNA: TGTGCCAGTAATCTTGCCCGGGATCAGCCCCAGCATTTT. Translated: CASNLARDQPQHF.

The chain carries TRBV4-1 and TRBJ1-4, with 7 bases fitting TRBD1. V shed 4 bases, J shed 8 bases, and the junction held 19 bases outside the gene matches. Germline V CDR1 and CDR2: MGHRA, YSYEKL. CDR3 length equals 18 residues. CDR3 DNA sequence: TGCGCCAGCAGCCTCCTCCGGACCCTGACAGGGATAGGAGAAAAACTGTTTTTT. It translates to CASSLLRTLTGIGEKLFF.

V and J are TRBV30 and TRBJ1-1; unclear D gene. Trimming pared 0 bases from V and 0 bases from J, leaving 11 bases between. Germline V gene data show CDR1 as GTSNPN and CDR2 as SVGIG (reference sequence). This CDR3 spans 15 amino acids. The CDR3 sequence is CAWSVVGLMNTEAFF. CDR3 DNA sequence: TGTGCCTGGAGTGTAGTTGGACTCATGAACACTGAAGCTTTCTTT.

The chain employs TRBV6-6 and TRBJ1-5; D might be TRBD1 (5 bases). The CDR3 totals 14 residues. CDR1 and CDR2 from the germline V gene are MNHNY and SVGAGI (reference sequence). The V end lost 2 bases, the J end lost 5 bases, and 10 bases lay between the germline ends. DNA for the CDR3: TGTGCCAGCAGTTACGAGACAGTTGATCAGCCCCAGCATTTT. The encoded protein is CASSYETVDQPQHF.

This sequence joins TRBV11-2 and TRBJ2-2; 8 bases fit TRBD2. The CDR3 length is 16 residues. Germline values: CDR1 SGHAT, CDR2 FQNNGV. With V trimmed by 7 bases and J by 6 bases, 13 bases remained unmatched. The CDR3 loop reads CASNSGRGGRAGELFF. CDR3 bases: TGTGCCAGCAATAGCGGCCGGGGGGGCAGGGCCGGGGAGCTGTTTTTT.

This clone was observed once. The V call is TRBV5-6, the J call TRBJ1-5; unclear D gene. Germline V gives CDR1 SGHDT, CDR2 YYEEEE. The CDR3 length is 14 residues. V was pared by 2 bases and J by 6 bases, with 12 bases between. This CDR3 is CASSFRGSRQPQHF. In nucleotides, the CDR3 is TGTGCCAGCAGCTTCCGGGGATCGCGTCAGCCCCAGCATTTT. The full variable domain, with the rest looked up from reference TRBV5-6 and TRBJ1-5, is DAGVTQSPTHLIKTRGQQVTLRCSPKSGHDTVSWYQQALGQGPQFIFQYYEEEERQRGNFPDRFSGHQFPNYSSELNVNALLLGDSALYLCASSFRGSRQPQHFGDGTRLSIL.

The chain uses TRBV6-4 and TRBJ1-1, with TRBD1 as a possible D gene (5 bases). Germline loops: CDR1 MRHNA, CDR2 SNTAGT. This CDR3 comprises 13 residues. Trimming took off 6 bases at V and 3 bases at J, with 11 bases between the two ends. The CDR3 is CASSGTGDTEAFF. CDR3 bases: TGTGCCAGCAGCGGGACGGGAGACACTGAAGCTTTCTTT.

This sequence joins TRBV7-2 and TRBJ2-5; 7 positions match TRBD1. V shed 3 bases and J 1 base; nucleotides not matched to a gene: 11. Germline V gene data show CDR1 as SGHTA and CDR2 as FQGNSA. This CDR3 has 17 residues. For the CDR3, the DNA is TGTGCCAGCAGCTTGGGACAGTCTTTACTACCCCAAGAGACCCAGTACTTC. Its protein is CASSLGQSLLPQETQYF.

The J gene is TRBJ1-6, the V gene TRBV28, with 9 bases aligning to TRBD1. The CDR3 is 15 amino acids. The germline gives CDR1 MDHEN, CDR2 SYDVKM. V was clipped by 4 bases and J by 10 bases; unmatched bases: 8. CDR3 sequence: CASSSPQGAGSPLHF. The CDR3 DNA sequence: TGTGCCAGCAGTTCTCCACAGGGGGCGGGATCACCCCTCCACTTT. The full variable domain, its missing parts supplied by reference TRBV28 and TRBJ1-6, is DVKVTQSSRYLVKRTGEKVFLECVQDMDHENMFWYRQDPGLGLRLIYFSYDVKMKEKGDIPEGYSVSREKKERFSLILESASTNQTSMYLCASSSPQGAGSPLHFGNGTRLTVT.

This clone was seen just once. The rearrangement uses TRBV29-1 and TRBJ2-5, with D perhaps matching TRBD1 (9 bases). The CDR3 is 14 amino acids. Germline V gives CDR1 SQVTM, CDR2 ANQGSEA. Trimming took off 3 bases at V and 4 bases at J, with 15 bases between the two ends. The CDR3 protein is CSVEGQGLGETQYF. The CDR3 DNA reads TGCAGCGTTGAGGGACAGGGACTAGGAGAGACCCAGTACTTC.

This clone was seen more than once but under ten times. The V and J genes are TRBV3-1 (or the pseudogene TRBV3-2) and TRBJ1-1, with D possibly TRBD1 on 6 matching bases. Between the trimmed V and J ends, which lost 6 bases and 4 bases, there was a span of 9 bases. Germline V gene lookup returns CDR1 LGHDT and CDR2 YNNKEL (reference sequence). The CDR3 is 12 amino acids. CDR3 DNA: TGTGCCAGCAGACAGACAGGCACTGAAGCTTTCTTT. It encodes CASRQTGTEAFF.

The chain is built from TRBV27 and TRBJ1-1, with a tentative D call TRBD1 (6 bases). The CDR3 contains 13 residues. Germline V gene sequence: CDR1 MNHEY, CDR2 SMNVEV (reference sequence). Trimming removed 3 bases at V and 4 bases at J, with 9 bases between. Here the CDR3 DNA reads TGTGCCAGCAGTTTTTTGGGGGCCACTGAAGCTTTCTTT. Its protein is CASSFLGATEAFF.

The chain links TRBV12-3 or TRBV12-4 to TRBJ2-1, with D possibly being TRBD1 (5 bases). The V end lost 2 bases, the J end lost 9 bases, and 5 bases lay between the germline ends. The CDR3 totals 11 residues. CDR3 nucleotides: TGTGCCAGCAGTTTACAGGGTGAGCAGTTCTTC. It translates to CASSLQGEQFF.